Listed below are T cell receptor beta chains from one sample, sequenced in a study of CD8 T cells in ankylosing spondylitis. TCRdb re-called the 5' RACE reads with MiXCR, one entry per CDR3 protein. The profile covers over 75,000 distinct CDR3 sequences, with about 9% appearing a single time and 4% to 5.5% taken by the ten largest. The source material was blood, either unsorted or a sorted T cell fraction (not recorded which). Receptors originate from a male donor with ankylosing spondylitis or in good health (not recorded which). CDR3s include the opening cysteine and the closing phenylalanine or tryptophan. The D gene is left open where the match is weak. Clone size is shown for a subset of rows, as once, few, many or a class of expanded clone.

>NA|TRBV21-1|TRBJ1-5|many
TGTGCCAGACTGATCAGGGGAATTAAGCCCCAGCATTTT
CARLIRGIKPQHF
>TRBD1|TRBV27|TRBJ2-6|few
TGTGCCAGCCGATCGCCCCATGGGACAGGGGCCTCTGGGGCCAACGTCCTGACTTTC
CASRSPHGTGASGANVLTF
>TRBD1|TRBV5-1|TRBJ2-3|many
TGCGCCAGCAGCTTGGTTCAGGGGGCGGGCACAGATACGCAGTATTTT
CASSLVQGAGTDTQYF
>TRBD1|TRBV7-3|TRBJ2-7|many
TGTGCCAGCAGCCTAGAGGGGGCGCCCAACGGGCAGTACTTC
CASSLEGAPNGQYF
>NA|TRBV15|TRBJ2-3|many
TGTGCCACCAGCGAGGGACTTCGTAGCACAGATACGCAGTATTTT
CATSEGLRSTDTQYF
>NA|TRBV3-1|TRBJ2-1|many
TGTGCCAGCAGCCAAGGTTCTCTAGTTTTTGAGCAGTTCTTC
CASSQGSLVFEQFF
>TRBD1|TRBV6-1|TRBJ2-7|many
TGTGCCAGCAGCCCCGTCGGACAGGGGTCCTACGAGCAGTACTTC
CASSPVGQGSYEQYF
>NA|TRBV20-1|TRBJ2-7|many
TGCAGTGCTAGAGTTAGGACAAAGGGTAACGAGCAGTACTTC
CSARVRTKGNEQYF
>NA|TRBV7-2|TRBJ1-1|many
TGTGCCAGCAGCTCGACACTGAACACTGAAGCTTTCTTT
CASSSTLNTEAFF
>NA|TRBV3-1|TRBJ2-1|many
TGTGCCAGCAGCCAAGCTGGAGGGTGGGTATCCTACAATGAGCAGTTCTTC
CASSQAGGWVSYNEQFF
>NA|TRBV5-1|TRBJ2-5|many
TGCGCCAGCAGCTTGGTCGCTCTAGCGCGGCAAGAGACCCAGTACTTC
CASSLVALARQETQYF
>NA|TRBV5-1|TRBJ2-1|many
TGCGCCAGCAGCTTTAGACCCGGAACCGGCGCCTACAATGAGCAGTTCTTC
CASSFRPGTGAYNEQFF
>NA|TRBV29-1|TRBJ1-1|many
TGCAGCGCTGGGGACGCTGAAGCTTTCTTT
CSAGDAEAFF
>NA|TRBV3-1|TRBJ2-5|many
TGTGCCAGCAGCCAAAACAGGGACGAGACCCAGTACTTC
CASSQNRDETQYF
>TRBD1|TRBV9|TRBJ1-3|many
TGTGCCAGCAGCGCGACAGGGGTCTCTGGAAACACCATATATTTT
CASSATGVSGNTIYF
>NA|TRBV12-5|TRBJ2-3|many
TGTGCTAGTGGTTGGAACCGGGAGTCTAGCACAGATACGCAGTATTTT
CASGWNRESSTDTQYF
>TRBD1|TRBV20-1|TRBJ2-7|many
TGCAGTGCTTTTTCCTCACAGGGGTACTACGAGCAGTACTTC
CSAFSSQGYYEQYF
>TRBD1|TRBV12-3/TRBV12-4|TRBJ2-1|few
TGTGCCAGCAGTTTAGCCGGGACAGGACCCTACAATGAGCAGTTCTTC
CASSLAGTGPYNEQFF
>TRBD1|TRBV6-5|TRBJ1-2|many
TGTGCCAGCAGTTACGGGCCCGGGACAGGAAGTAACTATGGCTACACCTTC
CASSYGPGTGSNYGYTF
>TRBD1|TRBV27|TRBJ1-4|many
TGTGCCAGCAGATTATACAGGGGTGCTAATGAAAAACTGTTTTTT
CASRLYRGANEKLFF
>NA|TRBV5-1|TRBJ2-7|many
TGCGCCAGCAGACCGACCGAAAATCACTACGAGCAGTACTTC
CASRPTENHYEQYF
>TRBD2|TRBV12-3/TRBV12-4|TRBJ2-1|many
TGTGCCAGCAGTTTGTATATCGGGGGGAACAATGAGCAGTTCTTC
CASSLYIGGNNEQFF
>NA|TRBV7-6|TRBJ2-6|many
TGTGCCAGCAGCCTCTCCCCCAAATGGTCTGGGGCCAACGTCCTGACTTTC
CASSLSPKWSGANVLTF
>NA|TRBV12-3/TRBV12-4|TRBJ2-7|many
TGTGCCAGCAGTTTACCGGGGTTCGAGCAGTACTTC
CASSLPGFEQYF
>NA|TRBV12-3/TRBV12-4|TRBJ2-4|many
TGTGCCAGCAGCCTAGGGACCAAAAACATTCAGTACTTC
CASSLGTKNIQYF
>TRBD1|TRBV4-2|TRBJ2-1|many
TGTGCCAGCAGCCAACTGAAGGACAGGGTAGGAGATGAGCAGTTCTTC
CASSQLKDRVGDEQFF
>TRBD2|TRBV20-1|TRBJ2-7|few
TGCAGTGCCTCAGGACTAGCGGGGGGGTTGTACGAGCAGTACTTC
CSASGLAGGLYEQYF
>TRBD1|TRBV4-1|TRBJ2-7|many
TGCGCCAGCAGCCAAGAAACAGGGGCATCCTACGAGCAGTACTTC
CASSQETGASYEQYF
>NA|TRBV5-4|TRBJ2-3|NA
TGTGCCAGCAGCGCGCGAGATACGCAGTATTTT
CASSARDTQYF
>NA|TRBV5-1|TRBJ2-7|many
TGCGCCAGCAGCCCTGGGACAATCAATTCCTACGAGCAGTACTTC
CASSPGTINSYEQYF
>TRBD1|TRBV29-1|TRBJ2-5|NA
TGCAGCGTTCCGGGACAGGGAATATTACAAGAGACCCAGTACTTC
CSVPGQGILQETQYF
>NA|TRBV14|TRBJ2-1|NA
TGTGCCAGCAGCCAAGACCAGCTCCCCGGAAAATACAATGAGCAGTTCTTC
CASSQDQLPGKYNEQFF
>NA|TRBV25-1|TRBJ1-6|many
TGTGCCAGCAGAACTTCTACAGGGACTGATTCACCCCTCCACTTT
CASRTSTGTDSPLHF
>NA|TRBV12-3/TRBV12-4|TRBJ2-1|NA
TGTGCCAGCAGTACCGGGGACTACAATGAGCAGTTCTTC
CASSTGDYNEQFF
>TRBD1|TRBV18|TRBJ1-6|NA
TGTGCCAGCTCATCATCGACAGGGCTTAATTCACCCCTCCACTTT
CASSSSTGLNSPLHF
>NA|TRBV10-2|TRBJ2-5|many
TGCGCCAGCAGTGCGGGGGCCCGAGAGACCCAGTACTTC
CASSAGARETQYF
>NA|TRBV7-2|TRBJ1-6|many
TGTGCCAGCAGCTTAGCCGCGGGGGACTCCTATAATTCACCCCTCCACTTT
CASSLAAGDSYNSPLHF
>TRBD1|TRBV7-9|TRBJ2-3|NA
TGTGCCAGCATTCGAGGGGGCCAACAAACAGATACGCAGTATTTT
CASIRGGQQTDTQYF
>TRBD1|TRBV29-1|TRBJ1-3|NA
TGCAGCGTCGCCAATCTTGCTCAGACAGGGGGTTTCACCATATATTTT
CSVANLAQTGGFTIYF
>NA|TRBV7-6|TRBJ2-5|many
TGTGCCAGCAGCTTAAGACAGGGAGGAGAGACCCAGTACTTC
CASSLRQGGETQYF
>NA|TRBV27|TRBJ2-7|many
TGTGCCAGCAGTTTAGGTCCTACATCCGCCTACGAGCAGTACTTC
CASSLGPTSAYEQYF
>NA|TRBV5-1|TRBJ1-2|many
TGCGCCAGCAGCTTGGAAGATTTCTATGGCTACACCTTC
CASSLEDFYGYTF
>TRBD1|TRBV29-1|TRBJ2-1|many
TGCAGCGTTGAACCCCGGGACAGGGAGGGAAGAAGTGAGCAGTTCTTC
CSVEPRDREGRSEQFF
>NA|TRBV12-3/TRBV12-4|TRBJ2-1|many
TGTGCCAGCAGTTCCCCTACCCGTGTTAATGAGCAGTTCTTC
CASSSPTRVNEQFF
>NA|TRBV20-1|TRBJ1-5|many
TGCAGTGCTAGAGCCGACATCAATCAGCCCCAGCATTTT
CSARADINQPQHF
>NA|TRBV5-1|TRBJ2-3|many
TGCGCCAGCAGCTTGGCCGGGAAAGCAGATACGCAGTATTTT
CASSLAGKADTQYF
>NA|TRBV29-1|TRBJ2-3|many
TGCAGCGTTGAGGGCACGCCGGATACGCAGTATTTT
CSVEGTPDTQYF
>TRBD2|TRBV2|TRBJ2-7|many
TGTGCCAGCCAGCGGGGGGGCATTTATCCCGAGCAGTACTTC
CASQRGGIYPEQYF
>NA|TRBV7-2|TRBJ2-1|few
TGTGCCAGCAGCTTAGCAGGCAGTTCGCAGTTCTTC
CASSLAGSSQFF
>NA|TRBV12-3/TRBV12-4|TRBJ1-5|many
TGTGCCAGCAGTTTAGGGACCCAAACTCAGCCCCAGCATTTT
CASSLGTQTQPQHF
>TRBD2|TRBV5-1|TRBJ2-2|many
TGCGCCAGCACCGGCGGGGGGGCCGAGTCTCACACCGGGGAGCTGTTTTTT
CASTGGGAESHTGELFF
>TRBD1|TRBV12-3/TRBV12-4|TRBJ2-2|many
TGTGCCAGCAGTCCCGGGACAGGGTGGACCGGGGAGCTGTTTTTT
CASSPGTGWTGELFF
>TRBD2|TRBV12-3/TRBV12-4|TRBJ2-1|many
TGTGCCAGCAGCCAACTAGCGGGGGGGCTTAATGAGCAGTTCTTC
CASSQLAGGLNEQFF
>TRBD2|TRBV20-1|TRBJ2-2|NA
TGCAGTGCTGGGACGGCTAGCGGGGGATACACCGGGGAGCTGTTTTTT
CSAGTASGGYTGELFF
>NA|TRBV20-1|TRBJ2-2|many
TGCAGTGCTACCTCCGTGACGGCGAACACCGGGGAGCTGTTTTTT
CSATSVTANTGELFF
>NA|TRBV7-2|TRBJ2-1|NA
TGTGCCAGCGGTTACAATGAGCAGTTCTTC
CASGYNEQFF
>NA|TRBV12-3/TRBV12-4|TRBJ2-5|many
TGTGCCAGCAGACTCGACAACCTACAAGAGACCCAGTACTTC
CASRLDNLQETQYF